This paragraph reports one T cell receptor (beta chain). What it binds is not known. Germline CDR1 is MNHNS and CDR2 is SASEGT. The CDR3 runs to 14 residues. Trimming cost V 5 bases and J 1 base; bases outside gene matches: 3. The data belong to a study of regulatory and conventional T cells in RAG deficiency. Only in-frame clones appear in the TCRdb table, and some are missing; sequencing was by immunoSEQ multiplex PCR. The data show about 32,000 clones, about 88% seen once. Notes on the study in general: Shannon entropy was markedly lower and Simpson indices higher in RAG-deficient patients than control T-cell subsets. Patient subsets had shorter CDR3s; Omenn Treg-Tconv overlap exceeded 90%. Compared with controls, unique Treg TCR beta sequences dropped around 100-fold in Omenn syndrome and CID/AS.

These same records also appear under a second study, on regulatory T cells. Per that study: The primer mix had 52 TRBV and 13 TRBJ primers. In patients, unique TRB V-J pairs were restricted and V/J usage skewed, especially in Tregs.

The sequence came from a human donor in good health. V gene TRBV6-1 combines with J gene TRBJ2-5, with TRBD2 matching 8 bases. The sample taken for sequencing was CD8+ T cells sorted from blood. The CDR3 DNA reads as TGTGCCAGCAGTATGGGACTAGTCCAAGAGACCCAGTACTTC. Protein: CASSMGLVQETQYF.